A selection of T cell receptor beta chains follows, all from one sample in a study of cytomegalovirus exposure and HLA in healthy donors. Profiled with immunoSEQ multiplex PCR; TCRdb holds only in-frame clones, not every one. The sample yields about 190,000 clones, 65% to 85% seen once. What was sequenced was PBMCs. The source is a man aged 35 to 55 in good health and CMV-seropositive. Both conserved end residues are part of each CDR3. The order of the fields is D gene, J gene, clone size, V gene, CDR3 DNA, CDR3 protein. A D gene is named only where the DNA matches it firmly. Some rows mark clone size as missing; the rest say once, few, many or name a class of expanded clone.

. TRBJ2-5 few TRBV7-6 TGTGCCAGCAGCTTAGAACGAACAGAGCAGTACTTC CASSLERTEQYF
TRBD2 TRBJ2-1 . TRBV30 TGTGCCTGCGAAGCCGGGACTAGCGGGAGATACAATGAGCAGTTCTTC CACEAGTSGRYNEQFF
TRBD2 TRBJ2-1 . TRBV29-1 TGCAGCGGTGGACTAGCGGCCAGCTCCTACAATGAGCAGTTCTTC CSGGLAASSYNEQFF
. TRBJ1-1 . TRBV6-5 TGTGCCAGCAGTTACGGTACGCTGGGGGGCACTGAAGCTTTCTTT CASSYGTLGGTEAFF
. TRBJ1-1 few TRBV9 TGTGCCAGCAGCATATCAGTGAACACTGAAGCTTTCTTT CASSISVNTEAFF
. TRBJ1-5 . TRBV28 TGTGCCAGCAGACTGGGCAATCAGCCCCAGCATTTT CASRLGNQPQHF
TRBD2 TRBJ2-7 . TRBV2 TGTGCCAGCAGTGAATCGACTAGCGGGAGGCGAGAGCAGTACTTC CASSESTSGRREQYF
. TRBJ2-5 few TRBV6-1 TGTGCCAGCAGCCGGGGGGCGGGAGTATGGGAGACCCAGTACTTC CASSRGAGVWETQYF
TRBD2 TRBJ2-1 . TRBV11-2 TGTGCCAGCAGAATAGATATAGCCGGGGAGCTAGCGGGACACAATGAGCAGTTCTTC CASRIDIAGELAGHNEQFF
. TRBJ2-1 few TRBV5-1 TGCGCCAGCGCTCTCAGGGGGGACTCCTACAATGAGCAGTTCTTC CASALRGDSYNEQFF
. TRBJ1-2 . TRBV5-1 TGCGCCAGCAGCTTGGACCCAGGAGGGATTAACTATGGCTACACCTTC CASSLDPGGINYGYTF
. TRBJ2-6 . TRBV4-3 TGCGCCAGCAGCCAAGAAGGACAGGGGGCCAACGTCCTGACTTTC CASSQEGQGANVLTF
. TRBJ2-6 . TRBV18 TGTGCCAGCTCACCCGTAGCCGCCTCTGGGGCCAACGTCCTGACTTTC CASSPVAASGANVLTF
TRBD1 TRBJ1-2 . TRBV6-5 TGTGCCAGCAGGACGGGACAGGGAATCTATGGCTACACCTTC CASRTGQGIYGYTF
TRBD1 TRBJ2-5 once TRBV7-2 TGTGCCAGCAGCCAAGGGGGACAGGGGGTAGAGACCCAGTACTTC CASSQGGQGVETQYF
TRBD2 TRBJ2-1 . TRBV15 TGTGCCACCAGCAGAGATTGGAAACTAGCGGGAGGAGGCTCCTACAATGAGCAGTTCTTC CATSRDWKLAGGGSYNEQFF
. TRBJ2-6 . TRBV10-3 TGTGCCATCAGTGATACGCGGAATGGGGCCAACGTCCTGACTTTC CAISDTRNGANVLTF
TRBD1 TRBJ2-7 . TRBV5-4 TGTGCCAGCAGCTTGGGGGACAGGCCGTACGAGCAGTACTTC CASSLGDRPYEQYF
. TRBJ2-3 once TRBV6-1 TGTGCCAGCACCCTAGGAACGCAGTATTTT CASTLGTQYF
TRBD2 TRBJ2-2 few TRBV19 TGTGCCAGTAGTATAGATCGGGCTAGCGGGAGGGCCCGGACCGGGGAGCTGTTTTTT CASSIDRASGRARTGELFF
. TRBJ1-2 . TRBV6-5 TGTGCCAGCAGTTACTCGGGGGCACCTTCCCCAGATGGCTACACCTTC CASSYSGAPSPDGYTF
. TRBJ2-7 . TRBV28 TGTGCCAGCAGTTTAAACATTCCCTACGAGCAGTACTTC CASSLNIPYEQYF
TRBD1 TRBJ1-2 . TRBV6-6 TGTGCCAGCAGTTACGGGGACAGTTTCTACACCTTC CASSYGDSFYTF
. TRBJ2-7 . TRBV18 TGTGCCAGCTCACCACCCTCTACCTACGAGCAGTACTTC CASSPPSTYEQYF
. TRBJ2-6 . TRBV7-9 TGTGCCAGCACCAGACCCGGGTCTGGGGCCAACGTCCTGACTTTC CASTRPGSGANVLTF
. TRBJ2-1 few TRBV9 TGTGCCAGCAGCGTAAACAGGGTAGATGAGCAGTTCTTC CASSVNRVDEQFF
. TRBJ1-5 . TRBV5-6 TGTGCCAGCAGCTTGGGGGGGCCTATTGCGATTAGCAATCAGCCCCAGCATTTT CASSLGGPIAISNQPQHF
. TRBJ2-1 . TRBV5-6 TGTGCCAGCAGCTTTGGGTCTGACTTGCGTGAGCAGTTCTTC CASSFGSDLREQFF
. TRBJ2-7 . TRBV29-1 TGCAGCGCCGAGGGAGTAAACTACGAGCAGTACTTC CSAEGVNYEQYF
TRBD2 TRBJ2-3 . TRBV4-1 TGCGCCAGCAGCTCCGGGGGGGGGCCTTCCACAGATACGCAGTATTTT CASSSGGGPSTDTQYF
. TRBJ2-7 . TRBV5-1 TGCGCCAGCAGCTTATACCAGGGGATTTACGAGCAGTACTTC CASSLYQGIYEQYF
TRBD2 TRBJ2-1 few TRBV29-1 TGCAGCGTTGGGGGCCTAGCGGGAAGAGAGCAGTTCTTC CSVGGLAGREQFF
TRBD1 TRBJ1-2 . TRBV5-1 TGCGCCAGCAGCTTGGATAGGACAGGAGGCTACACCTTC CASSLDRTGGYTF
. TRBJ1-1 . TRBV7-3 TGTGCCAGCAGCCCCGGGGGGACTGAAGCTTTCTTT CASSPGGTEAFF
TRBD2 TRBJ2-2 . TRBV7-8 TGTGCCAGCAGCCCAGCGGCGGGAGGTACCGGGGAGCTGTTTTTT CASSPAAGGTGELFF
. TRBJ1-2 . TRBV10-1 TGCGCCAGCAACTGCTATGGCTACACCTTC CASNCYGYTF
. TRBJ2-5 . TRBV18 TGTGCCAGCTCACCTTTGGGGAGGGAGACCCAGTACTTC CASSPLGRETQYF
. TRBJ1-2 once TRBV9 TGTGCCAGCAGCCCCCGAATCCTAAGAGGCTATGGCTACACCTTC CASSPRILRGYGYTF
. TRBJ2-7 . TRBV5-1 TGCGCCAGCAGCTTGGGGGTGAACGACTACGAGCAGTACTTC CASSLGVNDYEQYF
. TRBJ2-4 . TRBV15 TGTGCCACCAGCAGAGAGGACAGCCTTAGGGCTCAAAACATTCAGTACTTC CATSREDSLRAQNIQYF
. TRBJ2-7 . TRBV5-4 TGTGCCAGCAGCTTGGAATTCGGGGGTGTCGAGCAGTACTTC CASSLEFGGVEQYF
TRBD1 TRBJ1-4 . TRBV6-1 TGTGCCAGCAGTCGAACCGGGACAGGGAACGAAAAACTGTTTTTT CASSRTGTGNEKLFF
TRBD2 TRBJ2-1 . TRBV7-9 TGTGCCAGCAGCCATCAAGCGGGGCCGAAGAATGAGCAGTTCTTC CASSHQAGPKNEQFF
TRBD1 TRBJ1-2 . TRBV10-3 TGTGCCATCAGTCAGGGGGCCCTCTATGGCTACACCTTC CAISQGALYGYTF
. TRBJ1-3 . TRBV6-5 TGTGCCAGCAGACCCAGGGTCTCCGGAAACACCATATATTTT CASRPRVSGNTIYF
TRBD2 TRBJ2-7 . TRBV4-3 TGCGCCAGCAGCCAAGGGTCTAGCGGAATCTACGAGCAGTACTTC CASSQGSSGIYEQYF